The 12 T cell receptor beta chains reported below all come from one sample, sequenced in a study of human T cells and chemical hapten exposure. This sample's time point: patch test 2, 6 weeks after DPC sensitization. The treatment was: therapeutic diphenylcyclopropenone sensitization with weekly scalp DPC. Each CDR3 protein gets one entry after TCRdb re-called the RACE reads with MiXCR. The sample lists 330,000 or so distinct CDR3 sequences; under 6.5% were seen once. The sequencing used whole blood, collected in connection with sensitization to the hapten diphenylcyclopropenone (DPC). These receptors came from a woman under 30 with alopecia areata. Some clones in this sample may be carry-over from other donors' samples.

Note on this clonotype: Mismatch with germline at one junction end may stem from a read error. This sequence joins TRBV7-9 and TRBJ1-1; no reliable D call. The CDR3 totals 12 residues. Germline V lookup: CDR1 SEHNR, CDR2 FQNEAQ (reference sequence). CDR3 sequence reads: CASSSYNTEAFF. The CDR3 DNA follows: TGTGCCAGCAGCTCCTATAACACTGAAGCCTTCTTT.

The rearrangement uses TRBV6-6 and TRBJ1-5; the match to TRBD1 covers 8 bases. CDR1 is MNHNY, CDR2 SVGAGI, per germline (reference sequence). V shed 6 bases, J shed 3 bases, and the junction held 7 bases outside the gene matches. The CDR3 covers 15 residues. The CDR3 is CASSRTGGDNQPQHF. The CDR3 DNA reads as TGTGCCAGCAGCAGAACAGGGGGAGACAATCAGCCCCAGCATTTT.

The chain recombines TRBV7-2 with TRBJ1-6, with D tentatively TRBD1 (5 bases). CDR3 length: 15 residues. The V end was cut by 2 bases, the J end by 10 bases, with 15 bases between. CDR1 and CDR2 from the germline V gene are SGHTA and FQGNSA. CDR3 coding DNA: TGTGCCAGCAGCTTATATACAGGTCTAGACTCACCCCTCCACTTT. Translated: CASSLYTGLDSPLHF. The full variable domain, with the rest looked up from reference TRBV7-2 and TRBJ1-6, is GAGVSQSPSNKVTEKGKDVELRCDPISGHTALYWYRQSLGQGLEFLIYFQGNSAPDKSGLPSDRFSAERTGGSVSTLTIQRTQQEDSAVYLCASSLYTGLDSPLHFGNGTRLTVT.

This clonotype was picked up a small number of times. The chain uses TRBV12-3 or TRBV12-4 and TRBJ1-5, with a tentative D call TRBD1 (5 bases). V lost 3 bases and J lost 4, with 16 bases in between. The CDR3 is 16 amino acids. CDR3 region: CASSLGPTGGNQPQHF. CDR3 in DNA: TGTGCCAGCAGTTTGGGGCCAACCGGGGGAAATCAGCCCCAGCATTTT.

This clonotype showed up many times. The chain couples TRBV7-2 to TRBJ1-5, with D maybe TRBD1 (5 bases). The CDR3 is made up of 13 amino acids. The V gene's germline CDR1 is SGHTA and CDR2 FQGNSA. Trimming removed 2 bases from V and 7 bases from J, with 9 bases in between. The CDR3 loop is CASSLSAGQPQHF. The CDR3 DNA follows: TGTGCCAGCAGCTTATCGGCAGGGCAGCCCCAGCATTTT.

J is TRBJ2-3 and V is TRBV4-1; 7 nucleotides match TRBD2. The CDR3 is 16 amino acids. Germline CDR1 and CDR2: MGHRA and YSYEKL. Trimming took 4 bases from V and 2 from J; bases not matched to a gene: 9. As DNA, the CDR3 is TGCGCCAGCAGCCCGAGACTAAGCGGGGTCACAGATACGCAGTATTTT. Its translation: CASSPRLSGVTDTQYF.

This clonotype came up many times. The CDR3 here is CATSGGRGGYNEQFF. DNA of the CDR3: TGTGCCACCAGTGGCGGCAGGGGAGGGTACAATGAGCAGTTCTTC. The chain recombines TRBV24-1 with TRBJ2-1; a possible D gene is TRBD2 (7 bases). Per the germline V gene, CDR1 is KGHDR and CDR2 is SFDVKD. This CDR3 spans 15 amino acids. The V gene lost 5 bases and the J gene lost 4 bases, with 14 bases spanning the gap.

This clonotype came up many times. The V gene is TRBV29-1, the J gene TRBJ1-1; no reliable D call. CDR1 is SQVTM and CDR2 is ANQGSEA in the germline V gene. The ends were cut back, 7 bases at V and 4 bases at J, with 19 bases in the middle. The CDR3 totals 14 residues. The CDR3 protein is CSARLMVDLTEAFF. CDR3 nucleotide sequence: TGCAGCGCACGCTTAATGGTGGACCTCACTGAAGCTTTCTTT. Full variable domain (outside the CDR3, taken from reference TRBV29-1 and TRBJ1-1): SAVISQKPSRDICQRGTSLTIQCQVDSQVTMMFWYRQQPGQSLTLIATANQGSEATYESGFVIDKFPISRPNLTFSTLTVSNMSPEDSSIYLCSARLMVDLTEAFFGQGTRLTVV.

The chain links TRBV5-6 to TRBJ2-5; 8 bases map to TRBD2. There are 15 residues in the CDR3. The ends lost 0 bases at V and 5 bases at J; junction bases unmatched: 6. CDR1 SGHDT and CDR2 YYEEEE come from the germline V gene. The CDR3 region has the DNA TGTGCCAGCAGCTTGGTGGGACTAGGCTCTGAGACCCAGTACTTC. Translating it yields CASSLVGLGSETQYF.

This rearrangement joins TRBV18 to TRBJ1-2; D uncertain. V was clipped by 1 base and J by 8 bases, with 14 bases between them. This CDR3 is 14 amino acids long. Germline V gives CDR1 KGHSH, CDR2 LQKENI. The CDR3 sequence: CASSPRYSSEGYTF. The CDR3 nucleotides are TGTGCCAGCTCACCACGTTATAGTAGTGAAGGCTACACCTTC.

This chain connects TRBV20-1 to TRBJ1-2; 9 nucleotides line up with TRBD1. This CDR3 contains 14 residues. Per germline, CDR1 DFQATT and CDR2 SNEGSKA (reference sequence). V shed 1 base, J shed 1 base, and the junction held 1 base outside the gene matches. CDR3 nucleotide sequence: TGCAGTGCTAGAGCGGACAGGGGTAACTATGGCTACACCTTC. This codes for CSARADRGNYGYTF.

This clonotype has at least ten counts. The V gene is TRBV7-2, the J gene TRBJ1-5; D is ambiguous. CDR3 size: 14 residues. The V gene's germline CDR1 is SGHTA and CDR2 FQGNSA. Trimming shortened V by 3 bases and J by 1 base, and 7 bases separated the two germline ends. CDR3: CASSLGISNQPQHF. The DNA for the CDR3 is TGTGCCAGCAGCTTGGGTATAAGCAATCAGCCCCAGCATTTT.